This TCR beta chain was sequenced in a study of T cell repertoires in cytomegalovirus infection. Study-level information: CMV epitopes, recently identified HLA-C-restricted and well-studied HLA-B-restricted, were used. Signatures in public TCR beta sequences pointed to both CMV infection and matching HLA type.

Study-wide findings and caveats: Ex vivo, HLA-C-restricted CMV-specific TCR beta clonotypes prevailed over the rest of the response.

CDR1 is MGHRA and CDR2 is YSYEKL in the germline V gene. This CDR3 comprises 15 residues. Trimming stripped 4 bases from V and 0 bases from J, with 11 bases between. In regard to this clonotype: As yet, its antigen is unknown.

From the reads, TCRdb called clonotypes with MiXCR, one entry per CDR3 protein. This sample has some 940,000 distinct CDR3 sequences; under 40% occur once, and the top ten carry around 15%. The chain is built from TRBV4-1 and TRBJ2-3; D not certain. This TCR was sampled from a human donor in good health (CMV status not recorded). Some clones in this sample may be carry-over from other donors' samples. Here the sequenced sample was cultured CD8+ T cells from PBMCs, taken from culture after CMV antigen stimulation. The CDR3, as DNA: TGCGCCAGCAGCCCCCCAACCTCTAGCACAGATACGCAGTATTTT. As protein: CASSPPTSSTDTQYF.